This section outlines one T cell receptor beta chain sequence together with its context. Its antigen is as yet unknown. The study pooled second doses at about 4 or about 12 weeks. This sample stems from a study of T cell responses to AZD1222 COVID-19 vaccine. The study, taken as a whole, reports: Nearly half of spike-specific TCRs reportedly go after variant regions that carry no mutations. Repertoires were obtained solely post-peak T cell response. Donors, mostly white British, included more females; clonal diversity was possibly underestimated.

Profiled with immunoSEQ multiplex PCR; TCRdb holds only in-frame clones, not every one. The sample gives over 150,000 clones, about 93% of which show up once; around 1% is in the top ten. This CDR3 is 16 amino acids long. Looked up from germline, CDR1 is LGHNA and CDR2 is YNFKEQ. Trimming took off 3 bases at V and 2 bases at J, with 17 bases between the two ends. This clonotype was obtained from an adult who received the AZD1222 COVID-19 vaccine. The chain combines TRBV4-2 with TRBJ2-7; D possibly matches TRBD1 or TRBD2 (5 bases each). The material was peripheral blood, obtained 28 days after the second AZD1222 dose. CDR3 nucleotide sequence: TGTGCCAGCAGCCACCCCCTGTGGGACGGGACCTACGAGCAGTACTTC. Translated: CASSHPLWDGTYEQYF.